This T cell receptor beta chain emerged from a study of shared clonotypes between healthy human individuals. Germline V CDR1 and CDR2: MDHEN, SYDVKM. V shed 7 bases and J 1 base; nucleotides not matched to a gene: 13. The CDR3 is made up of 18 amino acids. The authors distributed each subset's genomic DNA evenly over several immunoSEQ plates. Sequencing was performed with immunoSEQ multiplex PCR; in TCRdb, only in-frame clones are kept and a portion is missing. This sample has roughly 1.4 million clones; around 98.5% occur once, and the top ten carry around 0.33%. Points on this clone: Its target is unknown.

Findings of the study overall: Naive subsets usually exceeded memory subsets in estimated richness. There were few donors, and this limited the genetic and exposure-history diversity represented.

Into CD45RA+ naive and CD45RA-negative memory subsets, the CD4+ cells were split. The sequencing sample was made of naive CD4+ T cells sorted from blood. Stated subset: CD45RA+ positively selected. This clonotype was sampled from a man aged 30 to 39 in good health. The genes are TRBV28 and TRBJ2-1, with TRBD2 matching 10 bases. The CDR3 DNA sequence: TGTGCCAGCACGTCCTCGGGACTAGCGTCAACTTCCTACAATGAGCAGTTCTTC. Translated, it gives CASTSSGLASTSYNEQFF.